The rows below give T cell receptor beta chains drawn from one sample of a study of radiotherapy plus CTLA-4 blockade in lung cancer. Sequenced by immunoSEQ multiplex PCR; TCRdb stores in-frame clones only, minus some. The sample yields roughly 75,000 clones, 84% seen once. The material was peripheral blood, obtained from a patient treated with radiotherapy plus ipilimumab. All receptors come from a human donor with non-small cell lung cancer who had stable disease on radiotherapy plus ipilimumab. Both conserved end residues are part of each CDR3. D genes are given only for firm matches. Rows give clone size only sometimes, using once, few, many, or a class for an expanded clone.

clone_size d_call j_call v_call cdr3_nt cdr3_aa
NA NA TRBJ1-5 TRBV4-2 TGTGCCAGCAGCCAAGATGCAGACAGAGGCAATCAGCCCCAGCATTTT CASSQDADRGNQPQHF
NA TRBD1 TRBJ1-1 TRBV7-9 TGTGCCAGCAGCAGGACCGGGACAGACTCCGGGAACACTGAAGCTTTCTTT CASSRTGTDSGNTEAFF
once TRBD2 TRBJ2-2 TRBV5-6 TGTGCCAGCAGCTTGCGGACTAGCGGAAGATTCACCGGGGAGCTGTTTTTT CASSLRTSGRFTGELFF
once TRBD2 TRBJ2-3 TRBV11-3 TGTGCCAGCAGCTTAACCGGGGGGGGAAGCACAGATACGCAGTATTTT CASSLTGGGSTDTQYF
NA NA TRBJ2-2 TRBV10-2 TGCGCCAGCAGTGAGGGGGGGAGTACCGGGGAGCTGTTTTTT CASSEGGSTGELFF
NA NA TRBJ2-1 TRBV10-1 TGCGCCAGCAGTGAGTCGGTGTGGGGGAGTGGATACAATGAGCAGTTCTTC CASSESVWGSGYNEQFF
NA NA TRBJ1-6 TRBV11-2 TGTGCCAGCAGCTTAGGGACGTTTCGCGGCAATTCACCCCTCCACTTT CASSLGTFRGNSPLHF
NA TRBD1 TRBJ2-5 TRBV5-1 TGCGCCAGCAGCGCGGACAGGGGGAGGCAAGAGACCCAGTACTTC CASSADRGRQETQYF
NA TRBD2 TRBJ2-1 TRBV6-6 TGTGCCAGCAGTCGTGGACTAGCGGGGGGGCCGGGGGAGCAGTTCTTC CASSRGLAGGPGEQFF
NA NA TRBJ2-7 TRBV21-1 TGTGCCAGCAGCAAAGGGGGGAGTAGCGGGTCCTTCGCCTACGAGCAGTACTTC CASSKGGSSGSFAYEQYF
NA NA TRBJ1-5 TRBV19 TGTGCCAGTACCCCGGTCAGGCCTAATCAGCCCCAGCATTTT CASTPVRPNQPQHF
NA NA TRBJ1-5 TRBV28 TGTGCCAGCAGTTTGCGGGCTGGGGGGAGGGCTCAGCCCCAGCATTTT CASSLRAGGRAQPQHF
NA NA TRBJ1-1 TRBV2 TGTGCCGGCCACCGAGCAATGGGGAGCACTGAAGCTTTCTTT CAGHRAMGSTEAFF
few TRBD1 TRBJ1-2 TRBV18 TGTGCCAGCTCACCAGGGACAGACCTCTATGGCTACACCTTC CASSPGTDLYGYTF
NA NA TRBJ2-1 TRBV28 TGTGCCAGCAACTTAGACACCAACAATGAGCAGTTCTTC CASNLDTNNEQFF
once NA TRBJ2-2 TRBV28 TGTGCCAGCAGTTGGGACACCGGGGAGCTGTTTTTT CASSWDTGELFF
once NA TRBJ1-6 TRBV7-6 TGTGCCAGCAGCTTCGGGGGCCAAGGAAATTCACCCCTCCACTTT CASSFGGQGNSPLHF
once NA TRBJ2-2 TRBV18 TGTGCCAGCTTCGGGTCCACCGGGGAGCTGTTTTTT CASFGSTGELFF
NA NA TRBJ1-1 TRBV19 TGTGCCAGTAGTATGGGGCTCGGGGCGGCTTTCTTT CASSMGLGAAFF
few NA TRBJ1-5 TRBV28 TGTGCCAGCAGTTTTTGGGATCGGAGCCAGCATTTT CASSFWDRSQHF
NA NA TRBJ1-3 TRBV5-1 TGCGCCAGCAGCTTGGGGGATCCCGACACCATATATTTT CASSLGDPDTIYF
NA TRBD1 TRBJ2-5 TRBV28 TGTGCCAGCAGGACAGGGGTGGAGACCCAGTACTTC CASRTGVETQYF
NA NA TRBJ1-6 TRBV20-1 TGCAGTGCCCCTATAGGCGGGACTCTCCACTTT CSAPIGGTLHF
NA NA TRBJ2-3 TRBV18 TGTGCCAGCTCACCACCGTATACCACCTTCAACACAGATACGCAGTATTTT CASSPPYTTFNTDTQYF
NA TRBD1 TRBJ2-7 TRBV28 TGTGCCAGCAGGGAGGACAGGGTAAAGGGTGAGCAGTACTTC CASREDRVKGEQYF
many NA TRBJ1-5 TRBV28 TGTGCCAGCAGTTTCCTGGACCGGACCAAGGAGCCCCAGCATTTT CASSFLDRTKEPQHF
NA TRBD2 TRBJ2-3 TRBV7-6 TGTGCCAGCAGCTTAGTCCGGACTAGCGGGGGGGCTCCATCAGATACGCAGTATTTT CASSLVRTSGGAPSDTQYF
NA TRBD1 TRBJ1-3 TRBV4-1 TGCGCCAGCAGCGAGACAGGGTTCTACACCATATATTTT CASSETGFYTIYF
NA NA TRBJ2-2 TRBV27 TGTGCCAGCAGTAAACTCGCGAACACCGGGGAGCTGTTTTTT CASSKLANTGELFF
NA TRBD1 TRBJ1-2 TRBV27 TGTGCCAGCAGTTTCAGACAGGGGACACTTAACTATGGCTACACCTTC CASSFRQGTLNYGYTF
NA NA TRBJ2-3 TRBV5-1 TGCGCCAGCAGCCTAGGACAGCCAGATACGCAGTATTTT CASSLGQPDTQYF
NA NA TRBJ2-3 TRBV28 TGTGCCAGCAGTTCTAGCCTCAAGAAAACGCAGTATTTT CASSSSLKKTQYF
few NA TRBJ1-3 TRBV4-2 TGTGCCAGCAGCCAGGACAGCGATAGCTCTGGAAACACCATATATTTT CASSQDSDSSGNTIYF
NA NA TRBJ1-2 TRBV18 TGTGCCAGCTCACAAAGGGAGATGAGTGGCTACACCTTC CASSQREMSGYTF
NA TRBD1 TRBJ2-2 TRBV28 TGTGCCAGCAAACCGGGACAGCACACCGGGGAGCTGTTTTTT CASKPGQHTGELFF
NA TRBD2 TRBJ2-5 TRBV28 TGTGCCAGCAGTTTAGAGGGACTAGGCTTCGTGGGGACCCAGTACTTC CASSLEGLGFVGTQYF
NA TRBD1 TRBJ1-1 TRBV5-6 TGTGCCAGCAGTGGGGACAGGGGAACCTCTGAAGCTTTCTTT CASSGDRGTSEAFF
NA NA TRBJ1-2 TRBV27 TGTGCCAGCAGTCCCCGGGCGGTACGGTACTACACCTTC CASSPRAVRYYTF
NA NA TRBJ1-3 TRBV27 TGTGCCAGCAGTTTGGGCCGCCCCGGGGCCACCCCTGGAAACACCATATATTTT CASSLGRPGATPGNTIYF
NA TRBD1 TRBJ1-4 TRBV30 TGTGCCTGGAAACCTAACGACAGGGAAGGAGAAAAACTGTTTTTT CAWKPNDREGEKLFF
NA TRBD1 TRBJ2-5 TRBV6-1 TGTGCCAGCAGTGACAGGGGGCGCGAGTGGGAGACCCAGTACTTC CASSDRGREWETQYF
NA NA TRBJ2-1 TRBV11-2 TGTGCCAGCAGCTTAGATCCAGCCTACAATGAGCAGTTCTTC CASSLDPAYNEQFF
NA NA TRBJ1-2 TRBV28 TGTGCCACTTTGAAGGGGCTGGGCTATGGCTACACCTTC CATLKGLGYGYTF
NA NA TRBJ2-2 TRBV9 TGTGCCAGCAGCGTAGGCCACAGGGAGGCCGGGGAGCTGTTTTTT CASSVGHREAGELFF